Listed below are T cell receptor beta chains from one sample, sequenced in a study of cytomegalovirus exposure and HLA in healthy donors. Method: immunoSEQ multiplex PCR; TCRdb's copy keeps in-frame clones and lacks some. The sample includes 50,000 to 70,000 clones, approximately 67% of them seen just once. Sequences were obtained from PBMCs. These receptors all stem from a man aged 25 to 45 in good health and CMV-seronegative. CDR3s include the opening cysteine and the closing phenylalanine or tryptophan. Fields, in order: clone size, CDR3 length, D gene, V gene, J gene, CDR3 DNA, CDR3 protein. The D gene is left open where the match is weak. Clone sizes are given selectively: once, few, many, or a class where the clone is expanded.

abundance: few
len: 13
d_gene: TRBD1
v_gene: TRBV25-1
j_gene: TRBJ2-7
CDR3nt: TGTGCCAGCACTGAGACAGGGTCCTACGAGCAGTACTTC
CDR3aa: CASTETGSYEQYF

abundance: -
len: 13
d_gene: -
v_gene: TRBV9
j_gene: TRBJ2-7
CDR3nt: TGTGCCAGCAGCGTAGGACAGGAACGCGAGCAGTACTTC
CDR3aa: CASSVGQEREQYF

abundance: -
len: 12
d_gene: -
v_gene: TRBV27
j_gene: TRBJ2-7
CDR3nt: TGTGCCAGCAGTGCCGCGGGCTACGAGCAGTACTTC
CDR3aa: CASSAAGYEQYF

abundance: few
len: 15
d_gene: -
v_gene: TRBV6-5
j_gene: TRBJ2-6
CDR3nt: TGTGCCAGCAGTTACGACAACTCTGGGGCCAACGTCCTGACTTTC
CDR3aa: CASSYDNSGANVLTF

abundance: -
len: 14
d_gene: -
v_gene: TRBV29-1
j_gene: TRBJ1-1
CDR3nt: TGCAGCGCCGCCCGCGAAGGGGCGAGATCTGAAGCTTTCTTT
CDR3aa: CSAAREGARSEAFF

abundance: -
len: 13
d_gene: TRBD1
v_gene: TRBV29-1
j_gene: TRBJ2-5
CDR3nt: TGCAGCGGAGAACGGACAGGGGCAGAGACCCAGTACTTC
CDR3aa: CSGERTGAETQYF

abundance: -
len: 14
d_gene: -
v_gene: TRBV4-1
j_gene: TRBJ2-7
CDR3nt: TGCGCCAGCAGTAACCTAGAAGGAGCCTACGAGCAGTACTTC
CDR3aa: CASSNLEGAYEQYF

abundance: few
len: 14
d_gene: TRBD1
v_gene: TRBV19
j_gene: TRBJ1-2
CDR3nt: TGTGCCAGTAGTATGCCCGGGACAGACTATGGCTACACCTTC
CDR3aa: CASSMPGTDYGYTF

abundance: -
len: 15
d_gene: TRBD2
v_gene: TRBV14
j_gene: TRBJ2-1
CDR3nt: TGTGCCAGCAGCCAACTAGCGGGGGGGCGTAATGAGCAGTTCTTC
CDR3aa: CASSQLAGGRNEQFF

abundance: -
len: 15
d_gene: -
v_gene: TRBV4-1
j_gene: TRBJ2-1
CDR3nt: TGCGCCAGCAGCCAAGACAGGCAAGCCTACAATGAGCAGTTCTTC
CDR3aa: CASSQDRQAYNEQFF

abundance: -
len: 14
d_gene: -
v_gene: TRBV7-9
j_gene: TRBJ2-1
CDR3nt: TGTGCCAGCAGCTTATATGCGGGGCCCCATGAGCAGTTCTTC
CDR3aa: CASSLYAGPHEQFF

abundance: few
len: 14
d_gene: -
v_gene: TRBV11-2
j_gene: TRBJ1-1
CDR3nt: TGTGCCAGCAGCTTAATTGGTAGAGCCACTGAAGCTTTCTTT
CDR3aa: CASSLIGRATEAFF

abundance: -
len: 13
d_gene: -
v_gene: TRBV11-1
j_gene: TRBJ1-1
CDR3nt: TGTGCCAGCAGCCAGGACAGGAACACTGAAGCTTTCTTT
CDR3aa: CASSQDRNTEAFF

abundance: -
len: 14
d_gene: TRBD1
v_gene: TRBV5-6
j_gene: TRBJ2-1
CDR3nt: TGTGCCAGCAGCTTGGACAGGGGGTTGGGGGAGCAGTTCTTC
CDR3aa: CASSLDRGLGEQFF

abundance: -
len: 16
d_gene: -
v_gene: TRBV6-1
j_gene: TRBJ1-5
CDR3nt: TGTGCCAGCAGTGAAGCGTATGCCGGGATGATAGAGCCCCAGCATTTT
CDR3aa: CASSEAYAGMIEPQHF

abundance: once
len: 17
d_gene: -
v_gene: TRBV7-9
j_gene: TRBJ2-7
CDR3nt: TGTGCCAGCAGCTCCCCTCCGAGGTCCCTCACGATCTACGAGCAGTACTTC
CDR3aa: CASSSPPRSLTIYEQYF

abundance: -
len: 13
d_gene: TRBD1
v_gene: TRBV29-1
j_gene: TRBJ1-2
CDR3nt: TGCAGCGTTGAACGACAGGGGGCCTATGGCTACACCTTC
CDR3aa: CSVERQGAYGYTF

abundance: -
len: 15
d_gene: -
v_gene: TRBV6-5
j_gene: TRBJ2-1
CDR3nt: TGTGCCAGCAGTTACGCGGGGACCGCCCGTGATGAGCAGTTCTTC
CDR3aa: CASSYAGTARDEQFF

abundance: -
len: 13
d_gene: TRBD2
v_gene: TRBV11-2
j_gene: TRBJ2-1
CDR3nt: TGTGCCAGCGACGCGGGGGGGTTGGATGAGCAGTTCTTC
CDR3aa: CASDAGGLDEQFF

abundance: once
len: 15
d_gene: -
v_gene: TRBV2
j_gene: TRBJ1-1
CDR3nt: TGTGCCAGCGTAAGCAGGATTGCGTTGAACACTGAAGCTTTCTTT
CDR3aa: CASVSRIALNTEAFF

abundance: -
len: 14
d_gene: -
v_gene: TRBV7-9
j_gene: TRBJ2-7
CDR3nt: TGTGCCAGCAGCTTAGGGGCCAGGGGCTACGAGCAGTACTTC
CDR3aa: CASSLGARGYEQYF

abundance: -
len: 18
d_gene: TRBD2
v_gene: TRBV2
j_gene: TRBJ2-7
CDR3nt: TGTGCCAGCAGTGAATGGACTAGCGGGGGGGCCGAATCCTACGAGCAGTACTTC
CDR3aa: CASSEWTSGGAESYEQYF

abundance: few
len: 16
d_gene: TRBD2
v_gene: TRBV10-2
j_gene: TRBJ2-1
CDR3nt: TGCGCCAGCAGTCCCGGGACTAGCGGGGGCTACAATGAGCAGTTCTTC
CDR3aa: CASSPGTSGGYNEQFF

abundance: -
len: 15
d_gene: TRBD2
v_gene: TRBV7-6
j_gene: TRBJ2-3
CDR3nt: TGTGCCAGCAGCTTACGGGACGGGGGGACAGATACGCAGTATTTT
CDR3aa: CASSLRDGGTDTQYF

abundance: few
len: 13
d_gene: -
v_gene: TRBV30
j_gene: TRBJ1-2
CDR3nt: TGTGCCTGGGCCGCGGTGAATAACTATGGCTACACCTTC
CDR3aa: CAWAAVNNYGYTF

abundance: -
len: 15
d_gene: -
v_gene: TRBV23-1
j_gene: TRBJ1-5
CDR3nt: TGCGCCAGCAGTCATCGTTCAGGGCCCAATCAGCCCCAGCATTTT
CDR3aa: CASSHRSGPNQPQHF